A single sample gave rise to the 22 T cell receptor beta chains below, sequenced in a study of blood T cell repertoires in COVID-19. Repertoires were generated with immunoSEQ multiplex PCR, while TCRdb's copy carries only in-frame clones and drops some. The repertoire holds about 470,000 clones, with 87% as singletons. Sequencing was carried out using PBMCs or T cells enriched from blood (not recorded which). These receptors all come from a woman aged 18-29 years who had recovered from COVID-19.

This clone was counted once. The rearrangement uses TRBV5-4 and TRBJ2-7, with 12 bases aligning to TRBD2. V was pared by 0 bases and J by 5 bases, with 6 bases of the junction left unmatched. This CDR3 spans 16 amino acids. Germline loops: CDR1 SGHNT, CDR2 YYREEE (reference sequence). The CDR3 sequence is CASSLDLAGGHHEQYF. The CDR3 DNA reads as TGTGCCAGCAGCTTGGATCTAGCGGGGGGGCACCACGAGCAGTACTTC.

The rearrangement joins TRBV11-2 to TRBJ2-3; 15 bases line up with TRBD2. The length of the CDR3 is 17 residues. V was clipped by 4 bases and J by 5 bases; unmatched bases: 7. Germline V gene data show CDR1 as SGHAT and CDR2 as FQNNGV. The DNA for the CDR3 is TGTGCCAGCAGCTCCTCCCCGGGACTAGCGGGGGGAGATACGCAGTATTTT. The encoded protein is CASSSSPGLAGGDTQYF. The full variable domain, in which reference TRBV11-2 and TRBJ2-3 provide the parts outside the CDR3, is EAGVAQSPRYKIIEKRQSVAFWCNPISGHATLYWYQQILGQGPKLLIQFQNNGVVDDSQLPKDRFSAERLKGVDSTLKIQPAKLEDSAVYLCASSSSPGLAGGDTQYFGPGTRLTVL.

This clone showed up just once. The rearrangement links TRBV30 to TRBJ1-1, with 9 bases that match TRBD1. Looked up from germline, CDR1 is GTSNPN and CDR2 is SVGIG (reference sequence). The CDR3 runs 16 residues. V lost 1 base, J lost 4 bases, and 10 bases stayed unmatched. CDR3 DNA: TGTGCCTGGAGTGGATCCGGGACAGGGTTGAGCACTGAAGCTTTCTTT. Encoded protein: CAWSGSGTGLSTEAFF.

This sequence joins TRBV30 and TRBJ1-6; unclear D gene. This CDR3 spans 13 amino acids. Germline-derived CDR1 and CDR2 are GTSNPN and SVGIG (reference sequence). V gave up 1 base and J gave up 9 bases, with 10 bases separating them. The CDR3 region has the DNA TGTGCCTGGAGTGGGAATCTAGGTTCACCCCTCCACTTT. This translates into CAWSGNLGSPLHF.

The chain links TRBV9 to TRBJ1-6; D not certain. CDR3 length: 15 residues. Germline V gene sequence: CDR1 SGDLS, CDR2 YYNGEE. The V gene lost 0 bases and the J gene lost 7 bases, with 11 bases spanning the gap. The CDR3 loop is CASSVVEGRNSPLHF. Here the CDR3 DNA reads TGTGCCAGCAGCGTAGTGGAGGGAAGGAATTCACCCCTCCACTTT.

This sequence joins TRBV30 and TRBJ1-2; 7 nucleotides match TRBD1. In germline, CDR1 is GTSNPN, CDR2 SVGIG (reference sequence). V lost 0 bases, J lost 6 bases, and 1 base stayed unmatched. The CDR3 covers 12 residues. CDR3 region: CAWSVGGHGYTF. CDR3 bases: TGTGCCTGGAGTGTAGGGGGCCATGGCTACACCTTC. Full variable domain (outside the CDR3, taken from reference TRBV30 and TRBJ1-2): SQTIHQWPATLVQPVGSPLSLECTVEGTSNPNLYWYRQAAGRGLQLLFYSVGIGQISSEVPQNLSASRPQDRQFILSSKKLLLSDSGFYLCAWSVGGHGYTFGSGTRLTVV.

This chain links TRBV9 with TRBJ1-3; 8 bases map to TRBD1. The CDR3 contains 16 residues. Germline V lookup: CDR1 SGDLS, CDR2 YYNGEE. The V segment lost 7 bases and the J segment 0 bases; nucleotides outside the gene matches: 9. The CDR3 here is CASPSGQASSGNTIYF. The CDR3 coding sequence is TGTGCCAGCCCCTCGGGACAGGCAAGCTCTGGAAACACCATATATTTT. The entire variable domain, with the rest obtained from reference TRBV9 and TRBJ1-3, is as follows: DSGVTQTPKHLITATGQRVTLRCSPRSGDLSVYWYQQSLDQGLQFLIQYYNGEERAKGNILERFSAQQFPDLHSELNLSSLELGDSALYFCASPSGQASSGNTIYFGEGSWLTVV.

The V call is TRBV9, the J call TRBJ2-1, with 9 bases that match TRBD1. Unmatched junction bases numbered 4, after V lost 0 bases and J lost 9 bases. Germline V CDR1 and CDR2: SGDLS, YYNGEE. CDR3 length: 14 residues. CDR3 loop: CASSVGDRVGEQFF. The CDR3 region has the DNA TGTGCCAGCAGCGTAGGGGACAGGGTGGGTGAGCAGTTCTTC.

The chain recombines TRBV5-1 with TRBJ2-1; 8 bases map to TRBD1. The CDR3 extends over 19 amino acids. With 3 bases clipped from V and 1 base from J, the junction kept 15 bases outside the gene matches. Germline CDR1 and CDR2: SGHRS and YFSETQ. The CDR3 DNA reads TGCGCCAGCAGCTCCGTGGACAGGGAACGGGATAGGTCCTACAATGAGCAGTTCTTC. Protein sequence: CASSSVDRERDRSYNEQFF.

Only one count was recorded for this clone. This rearrangement joins TRBV15 to TRBJ2-1; 16 nucleotides align to TRBD2. CDR1 is LNHNV, CDR2 YYDKDF, per germline (reference sequence). CDR3 length equals 18 residues. Trimming at V came to 5 bases and at J to 6 bases, leaving 10 bases not matched to a gene. CDR3: CATSARPGTSGGANEQFF. The CDR3 DNA reads TGTGCCACCAGCGCGAGACCTGGGACTAGCGGGGGGGCCAATGAGCAGTTCTTC.

The gene calls are TRBV7-8 and TRBJ2-3; 10 bases agree with TRBD2. The CDR3 extends over 18 amino acids. The V and J ends lost 5 bases and 6 bases, in that order; junction bases with no gene match: 17. Germline V gene lookup returns CDR1 SGHVS and CDR2 FQNEAQ. CDR3 DNA sequence: TGTGCCAGCAGCCCTACAAGGCTAGCGGGGGCCAAGGGGGATACGCAGTATTTT. Amino acids: CASSPTRLAGAKGDTQYF.

The rearrangement uses TRBV6-5 and TRBJ2-7; TRBD2 matches 9 bases. In germline, CDR1 is MNHEY, CDR2 SVGAGI. CDR3 length: 15 amino acids. V shed 8 bases, J shed 3 bases, and the junction held 11 bases outside the gene matches. This CDR3 reads CASGVGTSFVYEQYF. The CDR3 region has the DNA TGTGCCAGCGGGGTTGGGACTAGCTTCGTCTACGAGCAGTACTTC.

This chain connects TRBV2 to TRBJ1-3; no firm D call. V shed 8 bases and J shed 4 bases, with 21 bases lying between them. CDR1 and CDR2 (germline): SNHLY, FYNNEI. The CDR3 totals 16 residues. The DNA for the CDR3 is TGTGCCAGCGCACTCTTCCAGGTGAACATCGGAAACACCATATATTTT. Amino acid sequence: CASALFQVNIGNTIYF.

This rearrangement joins TRBV4-1 to TRBJ1-3; D gene unclear. The germline CDR1 and CDR2 sequences are MGHRA and YSYEKL. The CDR3 length is 19 residues. V gave up 4 bases and J gave up 0 bases, with 22 bases separating them. The CDR3 DNA follows: TGCGCCAGCAGCCCGGGGAGGGTTCTCCTATTTCCCTCTGGAAACACCATATATTTT. This translates into CASSPGRVLLFPSGNTIYF.

The chain has TRBV11-2 and TRBJ2-1, with a possible D match to TRBD1 (6 bases). The CDR3 has 15 residues. Looked up from germline, CDR1 is SGHAT and CDR2 is FQNNGV. The V gene lost 1 base and the J gene lost 1 base, with 8 bases spanning the gap. This CDR3 reads CASSLGQGSYNEQFF. For the CDR3, the DNA is TGTGCCAGCAGCTTAGGGCAGGGGTCCTACAATGAGCAGTTCTTC. Using reference TRBV11-2 and TRBJ2-1 for the parts outside the CDR3, the full variable domain is EAGVAQSPRYKIIEKRQSVAFWCNPISGHATLYWYQQILGQGPKLLIQFQNNGVVDDSQLPKDRFSAERLKGVDSTLKIQPAKLEDSAVYLCASSLGQGSYNEQFFGPGTRLTVL.

The CDR3: CASSRTGGMTANEKLFF. Here the CDR3 DNA reads TGTGCCAGCAGCCGGACAGGGGGGATGACGGCTAATGAAAAACTGTTTTTT. The rearrangement links TRBV27 to TRBJ1-4; 10 bases align to TRBD1. The CDR3 extends over 17 amino acids. Germline V gene sequence: CDR1 MNHEY, CDR2 SMNVEV (reference sequence). Trimming cost V 6 bases and J 3 bases; bases outside gene matches: 10.

This clone was detected once. The chain employs TRBV6-5 and TRBJ1-2; D gene unclear. V lost 8 bases and J lost 2, with 12 bases in between. Looked up from germline, CDR1 is MNHEY and CDR2 is SVGAGI. The CDR3 totals 13 residues. The CDR3 loop is CASCQDLNYGYTF. In DNA, the CDR3 is TGTGCCAGCTGCCAGGACTTGAACTATGGCTACACCTTC.

J is TRBJ1-2 and V is TRBV30; D is possibly TRBD1 (6 bases). Deletions cut 3 bases from V and 4 bases from J, with 12 bases between. The CDR3 covers 13 residues. Germline V gene data show CDR1 as GTSNPN and CDR2 as SVGIG (reference sequence). The CDR3 nucleotides are TGTGCCTGGAGGGACAGTCAGCCCTATGGCTACACCTTC. Its translation: CAWRDSQPYGYTF.

Only one count was recorded for this clone. The chain has TRBV10-3 and TRBJ2-7, with 10 bases identical to TRBD2. The CDR3 is made up of 18 amino acids. Trimming at V came to 4 bases and at J to 3 bases, leaving 15 bases not matched to a gene. The germline V gene encodes CDR1 ENHRY and CDR2 SYGVKD. CDR3 DNA: TGTGCCATCAGTGGACCTGCGACTAGCGGGTCACAAAACTACGAGCAGTACTTC. It encodes CAISGPATSGSQNYEQYF.

V and J are TRBV5-1 and TRBJ2-5, with 7 nucleotides matching TRBD1. The CDR3 spans 15 residues. V was clipped by 2 bases and J by 2 bases; unmatched bases: 6. Germline loops: CDR1 SGHRS, CDR2 YFSETQ. The CDR3 region has the DNA TGCGCCAGCAGCTTCCGGGACAGTTCTCAAGAGACCCAGTACTTC. This codes for CASSFRDSSQETQYF. Complete variable domain (other parts from reference TRBV5-1 and TRBJ2-5): KAGVTQTPRYLIKTRGQQVTLSCSPISGHRSVSWYQQTPGQGLQFLFEYFSETQRNKGNFPGRFSGRQFSNSRSEMNVSTLELGDSALYLCASSFRDSSQETQYFGPGTRLLVL.

The chain has TRBV18 and TRBJ1-2; unclear D gene. This CDR3 has 13 amino acids. Germline lookup yields CDR1 KGHSH and CDR2 LQKENI. With 1 base removed from V and 6 bases from J, the gap between germline ends came to 9 bases. CDR3 loop: CASSPLGRNGYTF. CDR3 coding DNA: TGTGCCAGCTCACCACTCGGGAGAAATGGCTACACCTTC.

The V and J genes are TRBV11-2 and TRBJ2-7, with 9 bases identical to TRBD1. Germline values: CDR1 SGHAT, CDR2 FQNNGV. With 3 bases clipped from V and 3 bases from J, the junction kept 6 bases outside the gene matches. The CDR3 consists of 15 residues. The CDR3 reads CASSFGTGPYYEQYF. The CDR3 DNA is TGTGCCAGCAGCTTCGGGACAGGGCCATACTACGAGCAGTACTTC.